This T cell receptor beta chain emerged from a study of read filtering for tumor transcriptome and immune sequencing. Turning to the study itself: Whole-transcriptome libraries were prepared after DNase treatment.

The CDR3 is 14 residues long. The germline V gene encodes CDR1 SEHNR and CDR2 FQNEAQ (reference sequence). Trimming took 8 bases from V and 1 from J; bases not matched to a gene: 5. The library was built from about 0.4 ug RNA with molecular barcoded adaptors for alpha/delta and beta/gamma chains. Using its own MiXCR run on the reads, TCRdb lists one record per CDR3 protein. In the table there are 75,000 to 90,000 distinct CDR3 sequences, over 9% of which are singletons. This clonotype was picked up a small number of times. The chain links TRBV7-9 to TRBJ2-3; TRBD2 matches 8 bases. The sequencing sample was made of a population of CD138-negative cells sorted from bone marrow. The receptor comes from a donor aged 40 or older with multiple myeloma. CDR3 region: CASPAGDGTDTQYF. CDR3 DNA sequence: TGTGCCAGCCCAGCGGGAGACGGCACAGATACGCAGTATTTT. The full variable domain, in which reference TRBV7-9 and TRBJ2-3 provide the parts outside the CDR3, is DTGVSQNPRHKITKRGQNVTFRCDPISEHNRLYWYRQTLGQGPEFLTYFQNEAQLEKSRLLSDRFSAERPKGSFSTLEIQRTEQGDSAMYLCASPAGDGTDTQYFGPGTRLTVL.